Given below is one T cell receptor beta chain in context. Looked up from germline, CDR1 is MGHRA and CDR2 is YSYEKL. V lost 6 bases, J lost 3 bases, and 5 bases stayed unmatched. The CDR3 is 14 residues long. This sample was included in a study of blood T cell repertoires in COVID-19. Study details: Material from acute and convalescent COVID-19 was sourced from the United States, Italy and Spain. The cDNA or gDNA used as material had been derived from T cells, B-cell-depleted T cells, or PBMCs.

Original processing methods: Estimated nucleated cell counts came from reference gene primer amplification. The protocol was immunoSEQ multiplex PCR, while the TCRdb copy is restricted to in-frame clones and leaves out a portion. V and J calls and clone size are those listed in that table; D and trimming were worked out from the DNA. Here the sample spans 310,000 or so clones, more than 80% being singletons. This TCR derives from a man aged 18 to 30 who had recovered from COVID-19. Sequenced: peripheral blood. This chain connects TRBV4-1 to TRBJ1-1, with TRBD1 identical over 9 bases. CDR3 amino acids: CASSLQGADTEAFF. In DNA form, the CDR3 reads TGCGCCAGCAGTCTACAGGGGGCGGACACTGAAGCTTTCTTT.